These 32 T cell receptor beta chains share one sample of origin, sequenced in a study of blood T cell repertoires in COVID-19. Clones were read by immunoSEQ multiplex PCR, and TCRdb kept only the in-frame ones, dropping some. Of 120,000 or so clones listed, about four fifths are singletons. The sequencing input was peripheral blood. These receptors were obtained from a woman in her forties or fifties with acute or convalescent COVID-19.

This clone turned up a few times. V gene TRBV15 combines with J gene TRBJ1-6; the D is unclear. From germline, CDR1 is LNHNV and CDR2 YYDKDF (reference sequence). The CDR3 is 12 residues long. Trimming shortened V by 4 bases and J by 5 bases, and 3 bases separated the two germline ends. The CDR3, as DNA: TGTGCCACCAGCATAAATAATTCACCCCTCCACTTT. It translates to CATSINNSPLHF.

V is TRBV27 and J is TRBJ1-2, with TRBD1 matching over 7 bases. This CDR3 region has 14 residues. Germline V gives CDR1 MNHEY, CDR2 SMNVEV (reference sequence). The V and J ends lost 3 bases and 8 bases, in that order; junction bases with no gene match: 9. CDR3 protein: CASSFSGQVSGYTF. The CDR3 nucleotides read TGTGCCAGCAGTTTCTCTGGACAGGTTAGCGGCTACACCTTC.

This clone was detected a few times. The DNA for the CDR3 is TGCAGTGCTAGTTATCCAGGGCTTGCCTCTGGAAACACCATATATTTT. It yields the protein CSASYPGLASGNTIYF. The V and J genes are TRBV20-1 and TRBJ1-3, with a weak D call TRBD1 (5 bases). Germline values: CDR1 DFQATT, CDR2 SNEGSKA (reference sequence). There are 16 residues in the CDR3. Trimming removed 3 bases from V and 0 bases from J, with 15 bases in between.

In this sample, this clone turned up once. The chain carries TRBV3-1 (or the pseudogene TRBV3-2) and TRBJ1-2; D is undetermined. V was cut by 1 base and J by 5 bases, with 5 bases left in between. Germline-derived CDR1 and CDR2 are LGHDT and YNNKEL (reference sequence). The CDR3 consists of 12 residues. The CDR3 reads CASSQGQYGYTF. The CDR3 DNA sequence: TGTGCCAGCAGCCAAGGGCAGTATGGCTACACCTTC.

V and J are TRBV25-1 and TRBJ1-2; D is uncertain. The CDR3 contains 14 residues. V was clipped by 1 base and J by 9 bases, with 15 bases between them. Germline CDR1 MGHDK, CDR2 SYGVNS. The CDR3 region is CASSEFHRENSYTF. As DNA, the CDR3 is TGTGCCAGCAGTGAATTTCACAGAGAAAACAGCTACACCTTC.

The chain couples TRBV5-1 to TRBJ1-4; 9 nucleotides agree with TRBD1. The germline gives CDR1 SGHRS, CDR2 YFSETQ. V shed 2 bases, J shed 6 bases, and the junction held 5 bases outside the gene matches. This CDR3 spans 15 amino acids. Here the CDR3 reads CASSLQGALDEKLFF. DNA for the CDR3: TGCGCCAGCAGCTTACAGGGGGCGCTGGATGAAAAACTGTTTTTT. The full variable domain, completed using reference TRBV5-1 and TRBJ1-4, is KAGVTQTPRYLIKTRGQQVTLSCSPISGHRSVSWYQQTPGQGLQFLFEYFSETQRNKGNFPGRFSGRQFSNSRSEMNVSTLELGDSALYLCASSLQGALDEKLFFGSGTQLSVL.

V gene TRBV27 combines with J gene TRBJ1-2; a weak D match, TRBD1 (5 bases). The CDR3 length is 14 residues. Germline V gene sequence: CDR1 MNHEY, CDR2 SMNVEV (reference sequence). V was pared by 6 bases and J by 8 bases, with 19 bases between. CDR3 in amino acids: CASSYLGGERGYTF. CDR3 DNA: TGTGCCAGCAGCTATCTCGGAGGGGAACGCGGCTACACCTTC.

The V gene is TRBV19, the J gene TRBJ1-2; TRBD1 matches at 7 bases. Trimming at V came to 7 bases and at J to 7 bases, leaving 6 bases not matched to a gene. This CDR3 has 12 residues. Germline CDR1 is LNHDA and CDR2 is SQIVND (reference sequence). CDR3 DNA: TGTGCCAGTACCACAGGGGATGTTGGCTACACCTTC. Protein product: CASTTGDVGYTF.

This clone came up once. The J gene is TRBJ2-3, the V gene TRBV9; maybe TRBD2 (5 bases). CDR1 and CDR2 from the germline V gene are SGDLS and YYNGEE. The ends were cut back, 0 bases at V and 6 bases at J, with 8 bases in the middle. The CDR3 runs to 13 residues. The CDR3 DNA follows: TGTGCCAGCAGCGTAGGGACTTACGATACGCAGTATTTT. Its protein is CASSVGTYDTQYF.

The chain uses TRBV20-1 and TRBJ2-7; 8 bases agree with TRBD2. CDR1 and CDR2 from the germline V gene are DFQATT and SNEGSKA (reference sequence). The CDR3 is 16 amino acids. Trimming removed 3 bases from V and 4 bases from J; junction bases left unmatched: 14. The CDR3: CSASDPLAGRRYEQYF. CDR3 sequence (DNA): TGCAGTGCTAGTGATCCCTTAGCGGGGAGAAGGTACGAGCAGTACTTC.

V and J are TRBV12-5 and TRBJ1-5; D gene unclear. The CDR3 sequence is 12 residues long. V dropped 5 bases and J dropped 9 bases, with 11 bases sitting between them. Germline CDR1 is LGHNT and CDR2 is FRNRAP. CDR3 residues: CASGQSPGPQHF. CDR3 DNA: TGTGCTAGTGGTCAATCCCCGGGGCCCCAGCATTTT.

The chain carries TRBV4-1 and TRBJ1-2; 7 bases map to TRBD1. Germline loops: CDR1 MGHRA, CDR2 YSYEKL. The CDR3 sequence is 16 residues long. The ends lost 0 bases at V and 3 bases at J; junction bases unmatched: 7. In DNA, the CDR3 is TGCGCCAGCAGCCAAGAGGGGAGACAGGGTGACTATGGCTACACCTTC. It translates to CASSQEGRQGDYGYTF.

The gene calls are TRBV18 and TRBJ2-3; 8 bases are a match to TRBD2. The germline gives CDR1 KGHSH, CDR2 LQKENI. V trimming: 4 bases; J trimming: 4 bases; junction bases outside the gene matches: 4. There are 14 residues in the CDR3. The CDR3 spells CASSLGLAPDTQYF. The CDR3 region has the DNA TGTGCCAGCTCACTCGGACTAGCCCCAGATACGCAGTATTTT.

The rearrangement links TRBV7-9 to TRBJ2-2; 10 nucleotides agree with TRBD1. The J segment lost 5 bases and the V segment lost 5 bases, leaving 5 bases of the junction unmatched. CDR3 length: 15 residues. From germline, CDR1 is SEHNR and CDR2 FQNEAQ (reference sequence). The CDR3 DNA is TGTGCCAGCAGCGTGACAGGGGGCATGACCGGGGAGCTGTTTTTT. Its protein is CASSVTGGMTGELFF.

In the case of this clone: The sample contains more than one DNA sequence encoding this CDR3. The V and J genes are TRBV5-1 and TRBJ2-2; 10 bases map to TRBD1. CDR1 is SGHRS, CDR2 YFSETQ, per germline. The CDR3 has 14 residues. The V segment lost 5 bases and the J segment 6 bases; nucleotides outside the gene matches: 4. The CDR3 is CASRGDRGPGELFF. In DNA, the CDR3 is TGCGCCAGCAGGGGGGACAGGGGTCCCGGGGAGCTGTTTTTT.

The genes are TRBV2 and TRBJ1-5; D is uncertain. V was cut by 5 bases and J by 0 bases, with 8 bases left in between. Germline CDR1 SNHLY, CDR2 FYNNEI. This CDR3 contains 14 residues. The CDR3 nucleotides read TGTGCCAGCAGTACGGGAGATAGCAATCAGCCCCAGCATTTT. This encodes CASSTGDSNQPQHF.

J is TRBJ1-5 and V is TRBV3-1 (or the pseudogene TRBV3-2), with D possibly being TRBD1 (5 bases). The germline V gene encodes CDR1 LGHDT and CDR2 YNNKEL (reference sequence). The CDR3 is 13 residues long. V was pared by 8 bases and J by 4 bases, with 12 bases between. In DNA, the CDR3 is TGTGCCAGCTCTTCGGGGGGAAATCAGCCCCAGCATTTT. Translated, it gives CASSSGGNQPQHF.

The J gene is TRBJ1-1, the V gene TRBV6-5; D is uncertain. The CDR3 is made up of 13 amino acids. Trimming pared 2 bases from V and 4 bases from J, leaving 8 bases between. Per germline, CDR1 MNHEY and CDR2 SVGAGI. This CDR3 reads CASSYGQPTEAFF. For the CDR3, the DNA is TGTGCCAGCAGTTACGGGCAGCCCACTGAAGCTTTCTTT.

This chain connects TRBV9 to TRBJ2-7; perhaps TRBD2 as D (5 bases). The germline V gene encodes CDR1 SGDLS and CDR2 YYNGEE. The CDR3 contains 14 residues. V was clipped by 4 bases and J by 3 bases, with 14 bases between them. The CDR3 spells CASSPRANNYEQYF. In DNA, the CDR3 is TGTGCCAGCAGCCCGCGGGCCAATAACTACGAGCAGTACTTC.

A word on this clone: Other DNA sequences from this sample encode an identical CDR3 as well. The rearrangement links TRBV12-3 or TRBV12-4 to TRBJ1-1, with D hard to call. This CDR3 is built from 13 residues. V lost 3 bases to trimming and J lost 2 bases, with 7 bases between them. The CDR3 DNA reads TGTGCCAGCAGTTTTGCAGAAAACACTGAAGCTTTCTTT. It yields the protein CASSFAENTEAFF.

The chain couples TRBV14 to TRBJ1-4; D possibly corresponds to TRBD1 (5 bases). Germline V gene lookup returns CDR1 SGHDN and CDR2 FVKESK. With 1 base removed from V and 8 bases from J, the gap between germline ends came to 8 bases. The CDR3 is made up of 13 amino acids. The CDR3, as DNA: TGTGCCAGCAGCCAAGGGGGCCCAGAAAAACTGTTTTTT. Encoded protein: CASSQGGPEKLFF.

This clone has a handful of counts. The V and J genes are TRBV29-1 and TRBJ1-2; no definite D call. Germline CDR1 and CDR2: SQVTM and ANQGSEA. The CDR3 is 9 residues long. V lost 4 bases, J lost 14 bases, and 11 bases lay in between. CDR3 sequence: CSVGMVRTF. The CDR3 coding sequence is TGCAGCGTTGGTATGGTGCGGACCTTC. Full variable domain (missing parts from reference TRBV29-1 and TRBJ1-2): SAVISQKPSRDICQRGTSLTIQCQVDSQVTMMFWYRQQPGQSLTLIATANQGSEATYESGFVIDKFPISRPNLTFSTLTVSNMSPEDSSIYLCSVGMVRTFGSGTRLTVV.

The genes are TRBV5-4 and TRBJ1-5; the match to TRBD1 covers 7 bases. CDR3 length: 15 residues. Unmatched junction bases numbered 2, after V lost 0 bases and J lost 2 bases. The germline V gene has CDR1 SGHNT and CDR2 YYREEE (reference sequence). The CDR3 nucleotides are TGTGCCAGCAGCTTGGGGGGGACAGGCAATCAGCCCCAGCATTTT. Its protein is CASSLGGTGNQPQHF.

The chain combines TRBV6-5 with TRBJ1-1; TRBD1 is a possible D gene (5 bases). Germline values: CDR1 MNHEY, CDR2 SVGAGI. The ends were cut back, 7 bases at V and 5 bases at J, with 14 bases in the middle. This CDR3 is built from 13 residues. The CDR3 nucleotides read TGTGCCAGCAATACTGTTGGGGGGACTGAAGCTTTCTTT. This encodes CASNTVGGTEAFF.

The chain has TRBV5-1 and TRBJ2-1; D may be TRBD2 (6 bases). The CDR3 runs to 15 residues. Germline V gene data show CDR1 as SGHRS and CDR2 as YFSETQ. V was trimmed by 0 bases and J by 8 bases, leaving 15 bases between them. CDR3 region: CASSLATGGIHEQFF. DNA of the CDR3: TGCGCCAGCAGCTTGGCCACCGGGGGAATCCATGAGCAGTTCTTC. The variable domain in full, completed from reference TRBV5-1 and TRBJ2-1, reads KAGVTQTPRYLIKTRGQQVTLSCSPISGHRSVSWYQQTPGQGLQFLFEYFSETQRNKGNFPGRFSGRQFSNSRSEMNVSTLELGDSALYLCASSLATGGIHEQFFGPGTRLTVL.

The chain joins TRBV5-8 to TRBJ2-2, with TRBD1 as a possible D gene (5 bases). Germline assignment: CDR1 SGHTS and CDR2 YDEGEE. CDR3 length: 18 residues. V was cut by 0 bases and J by 2 bases, with 17 bases left in between. CDR3 sequence reads: CASSLDRLAGANTGELFF. Here the CDR3 DNA reads TGTGCCAGCAGCTTGGATCGTTTGGCTGGGGCAAACACCGGGGAGCTGTTTTTT.

V and J are TRBV20-1 and TRBJ1-1; the match to TRBD1 covers 7 bases. This CDR3 contains 14 residues. Germline V gene lookup returns CDR1 DFQATT and CDR2 SNEGSKA (reference sequence). The ends lost 3 bases at V and 6 bases at J; junction bases unmatched: 10. CDR3 protein: CSASTGTDYAEAFF. The CDR3 region has the DNA TGCAGTGCTAGTACCGGGACAGATTATGCTGAAGCTTTCTTT.

This chain connects TRBV19 to TRBJ2-3; 9 bases map to TRBD1. Germline V gene data show CDR1 as LNHDA and CDR2 as SQIVND (reference sequence). Unmatched junction bases numbered 7, after V lost 5 bases and J lost 1 base. CDR3 length: 16 residues. CDR3 bases: TGTGCCAGTAGTTCACCACAGGGGGCGCGCACAGATACGCAGTATTTT. Translating it yields CASSSPQGARTDTQYF.

The chain carries TRBV15 and TRBJ1-3; perhaps TRBD1 as D (5 bases). The CDR3 is 15 amino acids. The V gene lost 0 bases and the J gene lost 2 bases, with 8 bases spanning the gap. Germline V gene sequence: CDR1 LNHNV, CDR2 YYDKDF (reference sequence). CDR3 in amino acids: CATSRDRVPGNTIYF. The CDR3 bases are TGTGCCACCAGCAGAGACAGGGTCCCTGGAAACACCATATATTTT.

This clone showed up just once. The CDR3 sequence: CASSFRGYDEKLFF. CDR3 DNA: TGTGCCAGCTCATTTAGGGGATACGATGAAAAACTGTTTTTT. V is TRBV18 and J is TRBJ1-4, with D perhaps TRBD1 (5 bases). Germline V gene lookup returns CDR1 KGHSH and CDR2 LQKENI. The V end lost 5 bases, the J end lost 6 bases, and 13 bases lay between the germline ends. CDR3 size: 14 residues.

The J gene is TRBJ1-6, the V gene TRBV30; TRBD1 matches at 8 bases. This CDR3 is built from 13 residues. CDR1 and CDR2 from the germline V gene are GTSNPN and SVGIG (reference sequence). Germline trimming cut 3 bases from V and 9 bases from J; bases unmatched to any gene: 4. The CDR3 DNA follows: TGTGCCTGGAGGGGACAGGTGGGTTCACCCCTCCACTTT. It yields the protein CAWRGQVGSPLHF.

A single count supports this clone. J is TRBJ1-1 and V is TRBV18, with 9 positions matching TRBD1. This CDR3 has 17 amino acids. V gave up 3 bases and J gave up 7 bases; unmatched junction bases: 15. The germline CDR1 and CDR2 sequences are KGHSH and LQKENI. CDR3 in DNA: TGTGCCAGCTCACCTAACCTCCTCGGGGACAGGGTAAATGAAGCTTTCTTT. Translation gives CASSPNLLGDRVNEAFF.